This TCR beta chain was sequenced for a study of blood T cells in healthy people across ages. Study-wide findings and caveats: Naive CD4+ cell counts and diversity both ran higher in long-lived than in aged donors. Naive and antigen-experienced cells were not separated, limiting conclusive comparison.

Combining a sample-barcoded 5' primer with a J-beta primer mix, a second PCR ran for roughly 6 to 12 cycles. TCRdb used MiXCR to reprocess the 5' RACE reads, holding one entry per CDR3 protein. The sample records over 950,000 distinct CDR3 sequences, 51% being singletons. Germline V gene lookup returns CDR1 MNHEY and CDR2 SMNVEV (reference sequence). The CDR3 has 17 residues. V dropped 5 bases and J dropped 11; count of bases not matched to a gene: 16. This clonotype was found once. Its antigen is not known. The chain is built from TRBV27 and TRBJ2-5, with 14 bases aligning to TRBD2. Input material: blood. This clonotype originated in a woman aged 55-69 years in good health. The CDR3 bases are TGTGCCAGCAGTCCCCTTCTCGGGACTAGCGGGAGCACTGAGCAGTACTTC. Translation gives CASSPLLGTSGSTEQYF.